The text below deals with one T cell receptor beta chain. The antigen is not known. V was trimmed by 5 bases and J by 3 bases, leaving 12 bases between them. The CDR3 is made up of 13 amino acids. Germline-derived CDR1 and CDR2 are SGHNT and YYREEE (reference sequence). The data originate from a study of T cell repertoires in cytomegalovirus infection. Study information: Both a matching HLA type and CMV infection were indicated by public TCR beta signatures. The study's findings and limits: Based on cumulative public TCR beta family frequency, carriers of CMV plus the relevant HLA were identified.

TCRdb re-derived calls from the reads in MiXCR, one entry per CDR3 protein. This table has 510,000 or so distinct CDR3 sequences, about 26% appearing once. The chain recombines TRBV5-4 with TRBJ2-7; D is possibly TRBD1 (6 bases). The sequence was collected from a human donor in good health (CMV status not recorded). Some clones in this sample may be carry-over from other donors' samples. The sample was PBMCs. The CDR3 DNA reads TGTGCCAGCAGTCCTGACAGGTTCTACGAGCAGTACTTC. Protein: CASSPDRFYEQYF.